This record looks at one T cell receptor beta chain sequence and its context. The data stem from a study of blood T cell repertoires in COVID-19. Participants were aged about 18 to 100 years from about two dozen US areas. In assigning cohorts, the study relied on participant-reported clinical history. Recovered status in Cohort 3 required two negative PCRs, clearance, or symptom resolution. Sequencing was performed with immunoSEQ multiplex PCR; in TCRdb, only in-frame clones are kept and a portion is missing. This table has 300,000 or so clones, roughly 87% appearing once. Per germline, CDR1 SGHRS and CDR2 YFSETQ. The germline V and J ends were trimmed by 4 bases and 3 bases, with 17 bases remaining between them. The CDR3 spans 16 residues.

The rearrangement joins TRBV5-1 to TRBJ2-1; no definite D call. The receptor was isolated from a young woman who had recovered from COVID-19. Sequencing input: PBMCs or T cells enriched from blood (not recorded which). The CDR3 loop reads CASSLDGSWVYNEQFF. The CDR3 DNA is TGCGCCAGCAGCCTGGACGGGTCCTGGGTCTACAATGAGCAGTTCTTC. Full variable domain (rest looked up from reference TRBV5-1 and TRBJ2-1): KAGVTQTPRYLIKTRGQQVTLSCSPISGHRSVSWYQQTPGQGLQFLFEYFSETQRNKGNFPGRFSGRQFSNSRSEMNVSTLELGDSALYLCASSLDGSWVYNEQFFGPGTRLTVL.